This T cell receptor beta chain was retrieved from a study of blood T cell repertoires in COVID-19. On the study more broadly: Collection of acute and convalescent COVID-19 samples took place in the United States, Italy and Spain.

Sequencing was performed with immunoSEQ multiplex PCR; in TCRdb, only in-frame clones are kept and a portion is missing. The table shows around 130,000 clones, with 70% to 80% occurring only once. Germline V gives CDR1 DFQATT, CDR2 SNEGSKA (reference sequence). Trimming stripped 4 bases from V and 3 bases from J, with 7 bases between. The CDR3 loop spans 11 amino acids. The TCR sequence derives from a human donor in a cohort sampled during active COVID-19. The sequenced sample consisted of peripheral blood. V gene TRBV20-1 combines with J gene TRBJ2-7; D is uncertain. DNA of the CDR3: TGCAGTGCTAACCAGAACTACGAGCAGTACTTC. Protein product: CSANQNYEQYF.